This is a list of T cell receptor beta chains from one sample in a study of shared clonotypes between healthy human individuals. The assay was immunoSEQ multiplex PCR, and TCRdb's table has in-frame clones only and misses some. The repertoire holds hundreds of thousands of clones, with about 91% as singletons. The sequenced sample was naive CD8+ T cells sorted from blood. The source of these receptors is a man aged 25 to 45 in good health. The CDR3 runs from the conserved cysteine through the conserved F or W. The D gene is left open where the match is weak. Size values are once, few and many counts, or a class for expanded clones, and some rows have none.

d_gene	abundance	v_gene	j_gene	CDR3nt	CDR3aa
-	-	TRBV7-9	TRBJ2-7	TGTGCCAGCAGCTTAGGAGGTTTCTACGAGCAGTACTTC	CASSLGGFYEQYF
-	-	TRBV11-3	TRBJ1-1	TGTGCCAGCAGCTTAGGGGACTCGGGGACTGAAGCTTTCTTT	CASSLGDSGTEAFF
-	-	TRBV7-9	TRBJ1-1	TGTGCCGGACTAGGGGGGGACACTGAAGCTTTCTTT	CAGLGGDTEAFF
TRBD1	once	TRBV11-2	TRBJ1-2	TGTGCCAGCAGCTTCAGCTCCTCCGACAGGGAGTATGGCTACACCTTC	CASSFSSSDREYGYTF
TRBD1	-	TRBV10-3	TRBJ2-2	TGTGCCATCAGCCATCGAGTTCCCAGTACTTCCGGGACAGGGCAACCAACGAACACCGGGGAGCTGTTTTTT	CAISHRVPSTSGTGQPTNTGELFF
-	-	TRBV27	TRBJ2-7	TGTGCCTGTGGACACGACTCCTACGAGCAGTACTTC	CACGHDSYEQYF
TRBD2	once	TRBV29-1	TRBJ2-2	TGCAGCGTTGAGACTAGCGGGACTATCGGGGAGCTGTTTTTT	CSVETSGTIGELFF
TRBD1	-	TRBV5-1	TRBJ2-7	TGCGCCAGCAGCTCGACAGGGTCACCGTCCTACGAGCAGTACTTC	CASSSTGSPSYEQYF
TRBD1	-	TRBV28	TRBJ2-7	TGTGCCAGTAGTACAGGGGACAGGTTCTACGAGCAGTACTTC	CASSTGDRFYEQYF
TRBD1	-	TRBV29-1	TRBJ2-5	TGCAGCGTTGTACAGGGGGCCTCGAACCGGGAGACCCAGTACTTC	CSVVQGASNRETQYF
-	-	TRBV7-9	TRBJ2-5	TGTGCCAGCAGCTACCTCAGGGATGCGGAGACCCAGTACTTC	CASSYLRDAETQYF
-	once	TRBV7-7	TRBJ2-3	TGTGCTAGCAGCCCCAGCCCGGGAGCAGATACGCAGTATTTT	CASSPSPGADTQYF
-	-	TRBV6-5	TRBJ2-1	TGTGCCAGCAGTTGGGGCGACCGGGAGCAGTTCTTC	CASSWGDREQFF
-	-	TRBV5-6	TRBJ1-2	TGTGCCAGCAGCTTGGGAGCGGCCTATGGCTACACCTTC	CASSLGAAYGYTF
-	-	TRBV7-6	TRBJ1-4	TGTGCCAGCAGCTTAGGGTCGGGGGATGAAAAACTGTTTTTT	CASSLGSGDEKLFF
TRBD1	once	TRBV6-6	TRBJ2-7	TGTGCCAGCAGTTACTTTGGACAGGGGTACGAGCAGTACTTC	CASSYFGQGYEQYF
-	-	TRBV19	TRBJ2-1	TGTGCCAGTAGAGCTAGCTCCTACAATGAGCAGTTCTTC	CASRASSYNEQFF
-	-	TRBV5-1	TRBJ2-1	TGCGCCAGCAGCTTGGCCACGTATAACAATGAGCAGTTCTTC	CASSLATYNNEQFF
TRBD2	-	TRBV2	TRBJ2-1	TGTGCCAGCAGGGCTACCCGGGACTACCAGAACAATGAGCAGTTCTTC	CASRATRDYQNNEQFF
TRBD1	-	TRBV7-9	TRBJ1-1	TGTGCCAGCAGCTTAGCGAGGACAGGTATAAACACTGAAGCTTTCTTT	CASSLARTGINTEAFF
TRBD2	-	TRBV5-4	TRBJ2-1	TGTGCCAGCAGGCCACTAGCGGGAGGGCCCAAGAGCTCCTACAATGAGCAGTTCTTC	CASRPLAGGPKSSYNEQFF
TRBD1	once	TRBV7-9	TRBJ1-2	TGTGCCAGCAGCCGAACAGGGGTCGGTAACTATGGCTACACCTTC	CASSRTGVGNYGYTF
TRBD2	-	TRBV5-4	TRBJ2-7	TGTGCCAGCAGCTTGGGACTAGCGGGTCGCGAGCAGTACTTC	CASSLGLAGREQYF
TRBD2	-	TRBV11-3	TRBJ2-1	TGTGCCAGCAGCCTACTTCGGGGGGGTAATGAGCAGTTCTTC	CASSLLRGGNEQFF
-	-	TRBV5-5	TRBJ2-3	TGTGCCAGCAGCACTGAGAGAGGGCCAGATACGCAGTATTTT	CASSTERGPDTQYF
-	-	TRBV30	TRBJ2-7	TGTGCCTGGAGTGTAGGTGGGGGGTCCTACGAGCAGTACTTC	CAWSVGGGSYEQYF
-	-	TRBV2	TRBJ2-7	TGTGCCAGCCTCAAACACCACTCCTACGAGCAGTACTTC	CASLKHHSYEQYF
-	-	TRBV29-1	TRBJ2-1	TGCAGCGCTACTACTAGTAAATCCTACAATGAGCAGTTCTTC	CSATTSKSYNEQFF
TRBD1	-	TRBV7-9	TRBJ2-7	TGTGCCAGCAGCCTGACCGGGACAGGCACTTACGAGCAGTACTTC	CASSLTGTGTYEQYF
TRBD1	-	TRBV29-1	TRBJ2-7	TGCAGCGTTACAGGGGGTGAATTATCCTACGAGCAGTACTTC	CSVTGGELSYEQYF
-	-	TRBV7-8	TRBJ1-1	TGTGCCAGCAGTCAATACATAACTGAAGCTTTCTTT	CASSQYITEAFF
-	once	TRBV11-3	TRBJ1-5	TGTGCCAGCAGGGATAGCAATCAGCCCCAGCATTTT	CASRDSNQPQHF
-	once	TRBV7-9	TRBJ2-1	TGTGCCAGCAGCTTAGGGTGGTTAGCGGGACAGAATGAGCAGTTCTTC	CASSLGWLAGQNEQFF
TRBD2	-	TRBV19	TRBJ2-1	TGTGCCAGCCGGGAGGACTCCTACAATGAGCAGTTCTTC	CASREDSYNEQFF
TRBD2	-	TRBV9	TRBJ2-7	TGTGCCAGCAACCAGGCTAGCGGGAGGGCGTCCGAGCAGTACTTC	CASNQASGRASEQYF
-	-	TRBV2	TRBJ2-6	TGTGCCAGCGGTAGTCCCGTAGTGACCTCTGGGGCCAACGTCCTGACTTTC	CASGSPVVTSGANVLTF
-	-	TRBV7-6	TRBJ2-1	TGTGCCAGCAGCTTATCTGGCAATGAGCAGTTCTTC	CASSLSGNEQFF
-	-	TRBV5-1	TRBJ1-3	TGCGCCAGCAGCTTGGACGGCTTAGGAAACGCCATATATTTT	CASSLDGLGNAIYF
-	once	TRBV7-9	TRBJ2-7	TGTGCCAGCAGCCCCCGGAGAAGCGGACACAGCTCCTACGAGCAGTACTTC	CASSPRRSGHSSYEQYF
TRBD1	few	TRBV11-3	TRBJ2-7	TGTGCCAGCAGCTGGGGACAGGGGGACGAGCAGTACTTC	CASSWGQGDEQYF